This T cell receptor beta chain is from a study of T-cell reconstitution after alpha-beta-depleted transplantation in children. Regarding the study as a whole: As was reported, about two months after transplant, alpha-beta T cells came from several hundred expanded graft clones. Surviving recipient T cells and intrathymic progenitors accounted for some patients' high TCRbeta diversity at day 60. Among T cells one year after transplant, newly produced cells accounted for most counts and diversity.

This clonotype was observed many times. No antigen is known for it. Researchers prepared the TCRbeta library using unique molecular identifiers, the study reports. Each CDR3 protein is one row after TCRdb ran MiXCR on the PCR reads. The sample consists of tens of thousands of distinct CDR3 sequences, about 10% of them appearing once. This CDR3 has 14 amino acids. V dropped 3 bases and J dropped 8 bases, with 14 bases sitting between them. Germline CDR1 KGHSH, CDR2 LQKENI. This material consisted of PBMCs, mostly from graft donor cells, taken 60 days after TCRalphabeta/CD19-depleted stem cell transplant. The origin of this receptor is a male patient between 2 and 9 years old who had a stem cell transplant for chronic granulomatous disease, so the T cells may come from the graft donor. V is TRBV18 and J is TRBJ1-3; D not resolved. This CDR3 is CASSPVGERDTIYF. Here the CDR3 DNA reads TGTGCCAGCTCACCGGTCGGGGAACGGGACACCATATATTTT.